A single sample is the source of the 18 T cell receptor beta chains below, sequenced in a study of Ad26.COV2.S vaccination and SARS-CoV-2 variants. As to treatment: roughly 20 received Ad26.COV2.S at low or high dose, single or two shots; roughly five received placebo; per-sample allocation not given. Sampling was done on day 63 after the first vaccine or placebo injection. Generated by immunoSEQ multiplex PCR, the TCRdb table keeps only in-frame clones and is missing some. The sample consists of roughly 300,000 clones, approximately 86% of them appearing once. Sequences were derived from peripheral blood, sampled in a trial of Ad26.COV2.S vaccine versus placebo. These receptors all stem from a person aged 18 to 65 who received the Ad26.COV2.S COVID-19 vaccine or a placebo.

This clone appeared a single time. J is TRBJ1-2 and V is TRBV28; TRBD1 matches 8 bases. This CDR3 spans 12 amino acids. Germline-derived CDR1 and CDR2 are MDHEN and SYDVKM. J gave up 8 bases and V 6 bases, and 5 bases lay outside the gene matches. In nucleotides, the CDR3 is TGTGCCAGCAGCAAACAGGGGGGGGGCTACACCTTC. Translation gives CASSKQGGGYTF.

The chain uses TRBV7-3 and TRBJ2-3, with 16 bases aligning to TRBD2. The CDR3 has 17 amino acids. The germline CDR1 and CDR2 sequences are SGHTA and FQGTGA. V shed 1 base and J 5 bases; nucleotides not matched to a gene: 3. The CDR3 DNA reads as TGTGCCAGCAGCTTAATGGGACTAGCGGGAGGGATAGATACGCAGTATTTT. Translated: CASSLMGLAGGIDTQYF.

The genes are TRBV11-2 and TRBJ2-2, with D perhaps TRBD1 (6 bases). The CDR3 spans 15 residues. Germline V gene lookup returns CDR1 SGHAT and CDR2 FQNNGV. V was shortened by 5 bases and J by 3 bases, with 13 bases between the two germline ends. The CDR3 protein is CASSTLRGDTGELFF. The CDR3 DNA sequence: TGTGCCAGCAGCACACTCAGGGGTGACACCGGGGAGCTGTTTTTT.

This chain uses TRBV5-5 with TRBJ1-3; D perhaps matches TRBD1 (6 bases). The CDR3 is 15 residues long. V was pared by 1 base and J by 0 bases, with 8 bases between. CDR1 SGHKS and CDR2 YYEKEE come from the germline V gene (reference sequence). CDR3: CASSLTGNSGNTIYF. DNA for the CDR3: TGTGCCAGCAGCTTGACAGGGAACTCTGGAAACACCATATATTTT.

This clone appeared a single time. V usage is TRBV4-3 and J usage is TRBJ1-1; possibly TRBD1 for D (5 bases). Trimming left V 3 bases short and J 10 bases short, with 21 bases between. This CDR3 is built from 15 residues. In germline, CDR1 is LGHNA, CDR2 YSLEER. The CDR3 region has the DNA TGCGCCAGCAGCCAGGCGAGTTCGGGGGTCGTCGGAGCTTTCTTT. Translating it yields CASSQASSGVVGAFF.

The chain combines TRBV4-3 with TRBJ1-4; no definite D call. Germline V gives CDR1 LGHNA, CDR2 YSLEER. CDR3 length equals 14 residues. The V gene lost 4 bases and the J gene lost 12 bases, with 18 bases spanning the gap. CDR3: CASSPGTLLRQLFF. In nucleotides, the CDR3 is TGCGCCAGCAGCCCAGGTACGCTGCTGCGTCAACTGTTTTTT.

The chain recombines TRBV28 with TRBJ1-5, with D uncertain. Trimming left V 6 bases short and J 11 bases short, with 23 bases between. The CDR3 is 15 amino acids. The germline gives CDR1 MDHEN, CDR2 SYDVKM. This CDR3 reads CASSQAGNTGLAQHF. Written as DNA, the CDR3 is TGTGCCAGCAGCCAGGCTGGCAACACGGGGTTGGCCCAGCATTTT. Full variable domain (remainder filled in from reference TRBV28 and TRBJ1-5): DVKVTQSSRYLVKRTGEKVFLECVQDMDHENMFWYRQDPGLGLRLIYFSYDVKMKEKGDIPEGYSVSREKKERFSLILESASTNQTSMYLCASSQAGNTGLAQHFGDGTRLSIL.

The V gene is TRBV19, the J gene TRBJ1-2, with 8 bases identical to TRBD1. This CDR3 contains 15 residues. Germline values: CDR1 LNHDA, CDR2 SQIVND (reference sequence). The V gene end was trimmed by 9 bases and the J gene end by 2 bases; junction bases not matched to a gene: 11. CDR3 loop: CASTTGQGFNYGYTF. In DNA, the CDR3 is TGTGCCAGCACCACCGGACAGGGTTTCAACTATGGCTACACCTTC. Together with reference TRBV19 and TRBJ1-2, the CDR3 gives the full variable domain: DGGITQSPKYLFRKEGQNVTLSCEQNLNHDAMYWYRQDPGQGLRLIYYSQIVNDFQKGDIAEGYSVSREKKESFPLTVTSAQKNPTAFYLCASTTGQGFNYGYTFGSGTRLTVV.

This clone appeared once. The chain joins TRBV28 to TRBJ1-2, with D perhaps matching TRBD1 (5 bases). Germline V CDR1 and CDR2: MDHEN, SYDVKM. The CDR3 length is 14 residues. The germline V and J ends were trimmed by 7 bases and 1 base, with 13 bases remaining between them. The CDR3 loop is CASIPGALNYGYTF. CDR3 in DNA: TGTGCCAGCATCCCCGGGGCGCTTAACTATGGCTACACCTTC.

The chain recombines TRBV5-6 with TRBJ2-1; 13 bases are shared with TRBD2. CDR1 is SGHDT, CDR2 YYEEEE, per germline. The CDR3 contains 16 residues. Trimming at V came to 3 bases and at J to 6 bases, leaving 6 bases not matched to a gene. CDR3 coding DNA: TGTGCCAGCAGCTCGAAGCGACTAGCGGGGGGCAATGAGCAGTTCTTC. Translated: CASSSKRLAGGNEQFF.

V and J are TRBV2 and TRBJ2-5; the match to TRBD2 covers 7 bases. Germline V gene lookup returns CDR1 SNHLY and CDR2 FYNNEI. The CDR3 extends over 13 amino acids. The V segment lost 7 bases and the J segment 3 bases; nucleotides outside the gene matches: 5. In nucleotides, the CDR3 is TGTGCCAGCAATATACGGGGGGAAGAGACCCAGTACTTC. Its translation is CASNIRGEETQYF.

This clone was seen just once. The genes are TRBV7-6 and TRBJ2-5; no clear D gene. The CDR3 sequence is 17 residues long. The V gene lost 0 bases and the J gene lost 4 bases, with 18 bases spanning the gap. Germline V lookup: CDR1 SGHVS, CDR2 FNYEAQ. The DNA for the CDR3 is TGTGCCAGCAGCTTAGCTGCCCGGGTGGCGGACGGAGAGACCCAGTACTTC. Translated, it gives CASSLAARVADGETQYF. The full variable domain, with the rest looked up from reference TRBV7-6 and TRBJ2-5, is GAGVSQSPRYKVTKRGQDVALRCDPISGHVSLYWYRQALGQGPEFLTYFNYEAQQDKSGLPNDRFSAERPEGSISTLTIQRTEQRDSAMYRCASSLAARVADGETQYFGPGTRLLVL.

V is TRBV27 and J is TRBJ1-1; maybe TRBD1 (5 bases). CDR1 MNHEY and CDR2 SMNVEV come from the germline V gene (reference sequence). The CDR3 spans 13 residues. Trimming removed 2 bases from V and 1 base from J, with 5 bases in between. The DNA of the CDR3 is TGTGCCAGCAGTTTAGGGGCGAACACTGAAGCTTTCTTT. Residues: CASSLGANTEAFF.

V and J are TRBV7-9 and TRBJ1-4; TRBD1 agrees at 7 bases. The CDR3 sequence is 14 residues long. Germline V gives CDR1 SEHNR, CDR2 FQNEAQ (reference sequence). V dropped 3 bases and J dropped 4; count of bases not matched to a gene: 2. For the CDR3, the DNA is TGTGCCAGCAGCTTGACAGGGATTAATGAAAAACTGTTTTTT. This sequence encodes CASSLTGINEKLFF. Full variable domain (outside the CDR3, taken from reference TRBV7-9 and TRBJ1-4): DTGVSQNPRHKITKRGQNVTFRCDPISEHNRLYWYRQTLGQGPEFLTYFQNEAQLEKSRLLSDRFSAERPKGSFSTLEIQRTEQGDSAMYLCASSLTGINEKLFFGSGTQLSVL.

The chain is built from TRBV27 and TRBJ1-1; D not resolved. The ends were cut back, 3 bases at V and 2 bases at J, with 16 bases in the middle. The CDR3 totals 16 residues. From germline, CDR1 is MNHEY and CDR2 SMNVEV (reference sequence). The CDR3 region has the DNA TGTGCCAGCAGTTTGGGTGGGTGGGGTCTTAACACTGAAGCTTTCTTT. As protein: CASSLGGWGLNTEAFF.

The chain employs TRBV27 and TRBJ1-2; D perhaps matches TRBD1 (6 bases). The CDR3 is 15 residues long. Trimming removed 9 bases from V and 3 bases from J, with 20 bases in between. Germline V gives CDR1 MNHEY, CDR2 SMNVEV (reference sequence). CDR3 bases: TGTGCCAGGGGAGCGAATGGGGGCTACGACTATGGCTACACCTTC. Translating it yields CARGANGGYDYGYTF.

This sequence joins TRBV10-2 and TRBJ2-3; the match to TRBD2 covers 14 bases. The J segment lost 2 bases and the V segment lost 6 bases, leaving 10 bases of the junction unmatched. The CDR3 sequence is 18 residues long. Germline CDR1 and CDR2: WSHSY and SAAADI. The CDR3 bases are TGCGCCAGCAGGAACAGACTAGCGGGGGGGCGATTCACAGATACGCAGTATTTT. Protein: CASRNRLAGGRFTDTQYF.

The chain recombines TRBV20-1 with TRBJ2-5; the D is unclear. Germline V gene data show CDR1 as DFQATT and CDR2 as SNEGSKA (reference sequence). Trimming pared 1 base from V and 2 bases from J, leaving 2 bases between. The CDR3 covers 11 residues. CDR3 DNA sequence: TGCAGTGCTAGAGGACAAGAGACCCAGTACTTC. Residues: CSARGQETQYF.